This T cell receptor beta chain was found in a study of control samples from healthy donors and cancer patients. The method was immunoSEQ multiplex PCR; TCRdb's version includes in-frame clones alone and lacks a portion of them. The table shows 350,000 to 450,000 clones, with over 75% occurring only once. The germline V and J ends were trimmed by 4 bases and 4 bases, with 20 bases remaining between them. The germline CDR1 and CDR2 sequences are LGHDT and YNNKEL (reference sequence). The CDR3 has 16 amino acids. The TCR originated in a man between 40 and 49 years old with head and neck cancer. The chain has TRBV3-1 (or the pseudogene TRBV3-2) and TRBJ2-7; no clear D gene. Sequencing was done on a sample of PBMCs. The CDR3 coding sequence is TGTGCCAGCAGCCCCCCTAGTGGGAAGGGTTTTTACGAGCAGTACTTC. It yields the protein CASSPPSGKGFYEQYF.